The entry below describes one T cell receptor (beta chain). What it recognizes is unknown. Doses given second, at about 4 or about 12 weeks, were pooled. V lost 4 bases, J lost 4 bases, and 16 bases lay in between. This CDR3 has 15 amino acids. Germline values: CDR1 KGHSH, CDR2 LQKENI. Clones were read by immunoSEQ multiplex PCR, and TCRdb kept only the in-frame ones, dropping some. The sample lists approximately 130,000 clones, nearly 90% seen once, with about 9.9% in the top ten. This entry comes from a study of T cell responses to AZD1222 COVID-19 vaccine. Study findings and constraints: There were mostly white British donors and more females than males, and clonal diversity was possibly underestimated. Nearly half of the spike-specific TCRs reportedly recognize variant regions that carry no mutations. Following two doses of AZD1222, Spike-specific TCR breadth and depth rose.

The source material was peripheral blood, sampled 28 days after the second AZD1222 dose. J is TRBJ1-1 and V is TRBV18; D possibly corresponds to TRBD1 (5 bases). The receptor was derived from an adult who received the AZD1222 COVID-19 vaccine. CDR3 sequence: CASSLIASGGTEAFF. CDR3 in DNA: TGTGCCAGCTCACTGATAGCCTCGGGGGGCACTGAAGCTTTCTTT.